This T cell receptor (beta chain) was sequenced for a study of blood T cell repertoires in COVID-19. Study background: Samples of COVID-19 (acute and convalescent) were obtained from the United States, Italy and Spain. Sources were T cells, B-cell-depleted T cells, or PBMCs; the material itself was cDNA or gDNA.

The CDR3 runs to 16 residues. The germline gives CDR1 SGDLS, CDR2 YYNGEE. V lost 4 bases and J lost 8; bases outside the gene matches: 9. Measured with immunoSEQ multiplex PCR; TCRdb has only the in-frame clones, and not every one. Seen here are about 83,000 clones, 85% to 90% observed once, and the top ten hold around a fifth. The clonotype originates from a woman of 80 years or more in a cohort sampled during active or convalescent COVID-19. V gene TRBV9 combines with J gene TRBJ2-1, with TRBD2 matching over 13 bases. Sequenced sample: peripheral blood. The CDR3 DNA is TGTGCCAGCAGCTGGACTAGCGGGAGTTTTATCGATGAGCAGTTCTTC. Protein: CASSWTSGSFIDEQFF.